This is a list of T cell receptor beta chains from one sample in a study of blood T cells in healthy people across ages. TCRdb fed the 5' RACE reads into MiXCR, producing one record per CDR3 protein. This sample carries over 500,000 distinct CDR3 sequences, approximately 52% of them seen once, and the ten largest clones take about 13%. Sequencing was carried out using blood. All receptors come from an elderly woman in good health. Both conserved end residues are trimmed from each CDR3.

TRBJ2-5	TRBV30	AWSVRTGSRKETQY
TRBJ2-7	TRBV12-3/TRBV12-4	ASSLGGTHEQY
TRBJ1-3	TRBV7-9	ASSLEALGIGNTIY
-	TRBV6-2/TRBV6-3	ASRPSGSGHEQY
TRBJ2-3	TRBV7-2	ASSTTSGGGPTQY
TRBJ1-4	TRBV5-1	ASSPEMGMYEKLF
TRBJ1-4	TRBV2	ASTGVGRNEKLF
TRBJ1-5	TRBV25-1	ASSARNQPQH
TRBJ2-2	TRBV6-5	ASSYSRVNTGELF
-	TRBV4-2	ASSPYTEKNYEQY
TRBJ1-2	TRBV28	ASTITDRSNYGYT
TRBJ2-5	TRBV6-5	ASSYGFEGQETQY
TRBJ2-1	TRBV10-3	ATTGDNEQF
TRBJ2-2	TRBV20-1	SAPSFLGRNTGELF
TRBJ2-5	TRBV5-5	ASSPEYQETQY
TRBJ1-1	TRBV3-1	ASSQFQSKMNTEAF
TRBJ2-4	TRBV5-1	ASSFGGAKNIQY
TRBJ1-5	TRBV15	ATSRVMGGRQPQH
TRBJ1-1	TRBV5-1	ASSASGPSDTEAF
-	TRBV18	ASSLAQSIYEQY
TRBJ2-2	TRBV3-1	ASSRSLALELF
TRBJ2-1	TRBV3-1	ASSPSGRAFLF
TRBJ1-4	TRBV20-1	SADLNEKLF
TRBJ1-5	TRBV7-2	ATAAVGNQPQH
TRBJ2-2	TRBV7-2	ASSFKGRDTGELF
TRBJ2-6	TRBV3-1	ASSQEQDMANVLT
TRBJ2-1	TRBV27	ASRASANSYNEQF
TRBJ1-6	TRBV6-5	ANKPNQRHNSPLH
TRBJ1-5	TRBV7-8	ASSSTSFQPQH
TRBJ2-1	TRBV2	ASSEERVAGNEQF
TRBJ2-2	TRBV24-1	ATSDPGTGAGELF
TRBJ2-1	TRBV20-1	SARDWGADDNEQF
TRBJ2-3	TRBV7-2	ASSSVSNADTQY
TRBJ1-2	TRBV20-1	SASEGPYGYT
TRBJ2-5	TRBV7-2	ASSLVAPRGETQY
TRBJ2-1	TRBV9	ASSVNSGGSPYNEQF
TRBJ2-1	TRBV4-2	ASSHRTSGGGNEQF
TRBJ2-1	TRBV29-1	SVGAGTAYLNEQF
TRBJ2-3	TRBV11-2	ASSLIGAGGSDTQY
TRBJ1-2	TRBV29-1	SVGEQYYGYT
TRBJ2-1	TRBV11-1	ASSTGTNGYNEQF
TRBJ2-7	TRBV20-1	SARDTTRQY
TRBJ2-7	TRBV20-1	SAYRDSSYEQY
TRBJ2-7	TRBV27	ASKTGAGGYEQY
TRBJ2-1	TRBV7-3	ASSVTHLREQF
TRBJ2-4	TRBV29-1	SVVQGAKNIQY
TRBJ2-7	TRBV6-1	ASSIERGSYEQY